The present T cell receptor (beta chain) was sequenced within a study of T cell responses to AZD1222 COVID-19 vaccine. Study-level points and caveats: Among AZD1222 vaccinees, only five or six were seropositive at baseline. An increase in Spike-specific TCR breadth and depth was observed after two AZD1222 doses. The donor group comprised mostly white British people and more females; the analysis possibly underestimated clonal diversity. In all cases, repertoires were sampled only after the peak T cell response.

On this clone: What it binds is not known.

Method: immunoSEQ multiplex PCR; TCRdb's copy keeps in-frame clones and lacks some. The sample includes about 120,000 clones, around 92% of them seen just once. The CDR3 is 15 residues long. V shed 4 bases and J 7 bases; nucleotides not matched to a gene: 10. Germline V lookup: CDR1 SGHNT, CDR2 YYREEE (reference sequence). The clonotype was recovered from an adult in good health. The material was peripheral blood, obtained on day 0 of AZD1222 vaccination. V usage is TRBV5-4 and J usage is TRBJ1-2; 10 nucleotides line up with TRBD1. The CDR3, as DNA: TGTGCCAGCAGCCACCGGGACAGGGGCTTTGGTGGCTACACCTTC. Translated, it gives CASSHRDRGFGGYTF.